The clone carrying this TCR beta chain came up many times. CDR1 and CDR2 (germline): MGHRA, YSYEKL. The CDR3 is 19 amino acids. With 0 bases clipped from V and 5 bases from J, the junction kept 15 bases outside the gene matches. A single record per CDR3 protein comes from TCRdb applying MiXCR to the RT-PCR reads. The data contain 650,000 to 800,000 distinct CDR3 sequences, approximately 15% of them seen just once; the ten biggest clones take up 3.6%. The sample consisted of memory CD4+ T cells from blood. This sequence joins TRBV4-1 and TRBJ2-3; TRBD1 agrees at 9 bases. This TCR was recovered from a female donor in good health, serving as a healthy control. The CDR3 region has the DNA TGCGCCAGCAGCCAAGATAGGCCCTCGGGGACAGGGCATCAAGATACGCAGTATTTT. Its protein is CASSQDRPSGTGHQDTQYF.